These T cell receptor beta chains were read from a single sample in a study of technical replicates of blood from four donors. The assay was immunoSEQ multiplex PCR, and TCRdb's table has in-frame clones only and misses some. The sample includes about 53,000 clones, around 84% of them seen just once. Material for sequencing was PBMCs. These receptors were obtained from a human donor in good health. Some clones in this sample may be carry-over from other donors' samples. The CDR3 runs from the conserved cysteine through the conserved F or W.

>TRBJ1-6|TRBV25-1
CASRLSQGYNSPLHF
>TRBJ2-7|TRBV6-1
CASSYRDSSYEQYF
>TRBJ1-2|TRBV7-6
CASINEEFRDLRYGYTF
>TRBJ1-2|TRBV12-5
CASGFNTGGYTF
>TRBJ1-5|TRBV19
CASTRGDIQPQHF
>TRBJ2-3|TRBV4-1
CASSLSGTSGPQKYF
>TRBJ2-1|TRBV29-1
CSAGGGWNEQFF
>TRBJ2-1|TRBV10-2
CATQQTSGRANEQFF
>TRBJ1-3|TRBV11-2
CASSLGSVSSGNTIYF
>TRBJ2-7|TRBV5-1
CASSLTGNEQYF
>TRBJ2-3|TRBV2
CASSYSGGSSTDTQYF